Shown below are 14 T cell receptor beta chains from a single sample sequenced in a study of monozygotic twins with inflammatory bowel disease. TCRdb re-called the 5' RACE reads, yielding one record per CDR3 amino acid sequence without DNA. Here the sample table reports 300,000 to 450,000 distinct CDR3 sequences. The sample consisted of blood. The receptors were sampled from a human donor with ulcerative colitis or Crohn's disease, or a healthy co-twin of an affected twin (not recorded which).

The chain has TRBV9 and TRBJ2-2; TCRdb selects TRBD2, and the lack of DNA leaves this call unchecked. The CDR3 extends over 15 amino acids. Germline values: CDR1 SGDLS, CDR2 YYNGEE. Here the CDR3 reads CASSAGTSSTGELFF.

J is TRBJ1-2 and V is TRBV3-1. Germline lookup yields CDR1 LGHDT and CDR2 YNNKEL (reference sequence). The CDR3 contains 12 residues. This CDR3 reads CASSQVSYGYTF. Full variable domain (remainder filled in from reference TRBV3-1 and TRBJ1-2): DTAVSQTPKYLVTQMGNDKSIKCEQNLGHDTMYWYKQDSKKFLKIMFSYNNKELIINETVPNRFSPKSPDKAHLNLHINSLELGDSAVYFCASSQVSYGYTFGSGTRLTVV.

This rearrangement joins TRBV5-4 to TRBJ2-3; TCRdb's D call, TRBD2, is unchecked because there is no DNA. In germline, CDR1 is SGHNT, CDR2 YYREEE (reference sequence). The CDR3 is made up of 13 amino acids. CDR3 residues: CASSLIAGGSRYF. The full variable domain, in which reference TRBV5-4 and TRBJ2-3 provide the parts outside the CDR3, is ETGVTQSPTHLIKTRGQQVTLRCSSQSGHNTVSWYQQALGQGPQFIFQYYREEENGRGNFPPRFSGLQFPNYSSELNVNALELDDSALYLCASSLIAGGSRYFGPGTRLTVL.

The chain employs TRBV5-6 and TRBJ2-7; TCRdb's D call, TRBD1, is unchecked because there is no DNA. This CDR3 has 14 residues. Looked up from germline, CDR1 is SGHDT and CDR2 is YYEEEE. The chain's CDR3 is CASSSYSGTYEQYF.

The chain joins TRBV18 to TRBJ1-4. The CDR3 length is 15 residues. The germline CDR1 and CDR2 sequences are KGHSH and LQKENI. This CDR3 is CASSPLQPTNEKLFF.

J is TRBJ1-6 and V is TRBV28. CDR1 MDHEN and CDR2 SYDVKM come from the germline V gene. The CDR3 is made up of 15 amino acids. The CDR3 sequence is CASTGEAAGQSPLHF.

The chain combines TRBV20-1 with TRBJ2-7; TCRdb's D call, TRBD2, is unchecked because there is no DNA. The CDR3 contains 15 residues. Germline V gene lookup returns CDR1 DFQATT and CDR2 SNEGSKA (reference sequence). Here the CDR3 reads CSARDLAGLTYEQYF.

The genes are TRBV24-1 and TRBJ2-1; TCRdb picks TRBD1, but there is no DNA to check that call. Germline CDR1 KGHDR, CDR2 SFDVKD. This CDR3 spans 14 amino acids. The CDR3 protein is CATNPGTGLNEQFF.

CDR3 sequence: CASSPLWGDFSGANVLTF. The genes are TRBV11-1 and TRBJ2-6; TCRdb returns TRBD2, unconfirmable since there is no DNA. The germline CDR1 and CDR2 sequences are SGHAT and FQDESV (reference sequence). This CDR3 has 18 residues.

The chain has TRBV23-1 and TRBJ2-7; lacking DNA, the TRBD2 call made by TCRdb goes unchecked. TRBV23-1 carries the ORF label, with uncertain function. The CDR3 totals 15 residues. CDR3 amino acids: CASSLGRAPSYEQYF.

The chain has TRBV5-6 and TRBJ2-4. From germline, CDR1 is SGHDT and CDR2 YYEEEE. This CDR3 spans 14 amino acids. This CDR3 is CASSLSAGKNIQYF.

The chain recombines TRBV19 with TRBJ1-1; TCRdb outputs TRBD1, but without DNA this stays unchecked. Germline CDR1 LNHDA, CDR2 SQIVND (reference sequence). This CDR3 spans 15 amino acids. CDR3 residues: CASSARQGQNTEAFF.

The chain has TRBV4-3 and TRBJ2-3; TCRdb indicates TRBD2, and absent DNA this call remains unverified. The CDR3 is 19 amino acids. Germline loops: CDR1 LGHNA, CDR2 YSLEER. The CDR3 is CASSQEGAGGGSLADTQYF.

The J gene is TRBJ2-1, the V gene TRBV11-2; TCRdb outputs TRBD2, but without DNA this stays unchecked. Looked up from germline, CDR1 is SGHAT and CDR2 is FQNNGV. There are 19 residues in the CDR3. CDR3 sequence reads: CASVKFKGAGGSSYNEQFF. The full variable domain, completed using reference TRBV11-2 and TRBJ2-1, is EAGVAQSPRYKIIEKRQSVAFWCNPISGHATLYWYQQILGQGPKLLIQFQNNGVVDDSQLPKDRFSAERLKGVDSTLKIQPAKLEDSAVYLCASVKFKGAGGSSYNEQFFGPGTRLTVL.